This T cell receptor (beta chain) was identified during a study of beta chain features in type 1 diabetes. This clone has a handful of counts. Its antigen is unidentified. Naive, central memory, regulatory and stem cell-like memory cells within the CD4+ compartment were sorted using CD45RO/CCR7/CD25/CD127/CD95/CD27. Purity of each sorted population was above 98%. Overall study findings and caveats: HLA effects on TCRB rearrangement stayed unresolved here. VDJ junctions from type 1 diabetes patients carried fewer insertions and larger deletions. Moderately but significantly shorter TCRB CDR3s were found in Type 1 diabetes patients in all four CD4+ subsets.

Per the germline V gene, CDR1 is SGHTA and CDR2 is FQGNSA. This CDR3 contains 16 residues. After removal of 2 bases from V and 5 bases from J, the junction contained 8 bases not matched to a gene. Of the isolated RNA, all was reverse transcribed, and so the sequenced material was expressed TCRB transcripts. The assay was immunoSEQ multiplex PCR, and TCRdb's table has in-frame clones only and misses some. The table includes roughly 350,000 clones, 9.6% detected once. The rearrangement joins TRBV7-2 to TRBJ1-5; TRBD1 matches 8 bases. The sequenced sample consisted of central memory CD4+ T cells from blood. The receptor was derived from a man aged 25 to 45 with type 1 diabetes. The CDR3 region is CASSLFGRGLHQPQHF. CDR3 nucleotides: TGTGCCAGCAGCTTATTCGGCAGGGGGCTTCATCAGCCCCAGCATTTT.